This entry concerns a single TCR beta chain. This sample is part of a study of blood T cell repertoires in COVID-19. Background on the study: PBMCs, B-cell-depleted T cells, or T cells were the source of the cDNA or gDNA that made up the material.

This CDR3 contains 16 residues. Germline V lookup: CDR1 LNHDA, CDR2 SQIVND (reference sequence). The germline V and J ends were trimmed by 4 bases and 0 bases, with 15 bases remaining between them. The data were produced by immunoSEQ multiplex PCR, yet TCRdb's version contains in-frame clones alone and is incomplete. The table has a few hundred thousand clones, roughly four fifths seen once. Cohort 3 donors counted as recovered after two negative PCRs, clearance, or resolved symptoms. V usage is TRBV19 and J usage is TRBJ1-2; weak D call: TRBD1 (6 bases). Sequenced material: PBMCs or T cells enriched from blood (not recorded which). This clonotype originated in a middle-aged man who had recovered from COVID-19. Written as DNA, the CDR3 is TGTGCCAGTAGTAGGGAACAGGGCGTAGCTAACTATGGCTACACCTTC. It is translated as CASSREQGVANYGYTF.